This T cell receptor (beta chain) was sequenced in a study of sequential checkpoint blockade in melanoma. Study summary: Randomization was 1:1 between first-line nivolumab→ipilimumab and ipilimumab→nivolumab. After both sequences, patients received maintenance nivolumab.

Germline lookup yields CDR1 SGHRS and CDR2 YFSETQ. V lost 2 bases, J lost 7 bases, and 19 bases lay in between. The CDR3 sequence is 15 residues long. Treatment here: randomized to nivolumab then ipilimumab (arm A) or the reverse (arm B). None of the patients previously received DNA-damaging chemotherapy. PBMC sorting kept live CD3+CD8+ cells without CD19 or CD56. The protocol was immunoSEQ multiplex PCR, while the TCRdb copy is restricted to in-frame clones and leaves out a portion. Seen here are about 32,000 clones, under 90% observed once, and the top ten hold 15% to 20%. The gene calls are TRBV5-1 and TRBJ2-7; D may be TRBD2 (6 bases). The sequences come from CD8+ T cells sorted from blood (inferred from file names), collected from a patient given nivolumab and ipilimumab in sequence. The TCR originated in a human donor with melanoma. The CDR3 DNA reads as TGCGCCAGCAGCTTAACGCGGGACGTACCCCTGGAGCAGTACTTC. Protein: CASSLTRDVPLEQYF.